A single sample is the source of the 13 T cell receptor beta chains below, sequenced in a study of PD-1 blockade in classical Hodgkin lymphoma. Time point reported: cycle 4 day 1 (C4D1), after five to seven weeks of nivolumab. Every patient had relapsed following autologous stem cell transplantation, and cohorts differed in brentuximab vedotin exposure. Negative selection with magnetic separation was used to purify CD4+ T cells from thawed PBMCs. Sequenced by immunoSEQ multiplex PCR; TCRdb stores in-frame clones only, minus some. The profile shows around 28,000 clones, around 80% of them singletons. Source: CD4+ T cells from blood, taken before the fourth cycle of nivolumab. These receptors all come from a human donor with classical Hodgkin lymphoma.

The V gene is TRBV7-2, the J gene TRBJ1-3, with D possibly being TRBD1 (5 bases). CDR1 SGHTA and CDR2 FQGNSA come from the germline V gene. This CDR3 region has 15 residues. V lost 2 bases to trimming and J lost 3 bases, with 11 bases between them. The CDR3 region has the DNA TGTGCCAGCAGCTTAACAGGTTATAATGGAAACACCATATATTTT. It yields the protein CASSLTGYNGNTIYF.

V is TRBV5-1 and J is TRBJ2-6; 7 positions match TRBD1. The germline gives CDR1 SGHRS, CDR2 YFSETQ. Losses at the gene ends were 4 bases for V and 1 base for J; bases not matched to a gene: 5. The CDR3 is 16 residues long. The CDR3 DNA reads TGCGCCAGCAGCCCGGGACAGCCATCTGGGGCCAACGTCCTGACTTTC. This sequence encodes CASSPGQPSGANVLTF. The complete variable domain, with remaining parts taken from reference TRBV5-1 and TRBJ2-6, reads KAGVTQTPRYLIKTRGQQVTLSCSPISGHRSVSWYQQTPGQGLQFLFEYFSETQRNKGNFPGRFSGRQFSNSRSEMNVSTLELGDSALYLCASSPGQPSGANVLTFGAGSRLTVL.

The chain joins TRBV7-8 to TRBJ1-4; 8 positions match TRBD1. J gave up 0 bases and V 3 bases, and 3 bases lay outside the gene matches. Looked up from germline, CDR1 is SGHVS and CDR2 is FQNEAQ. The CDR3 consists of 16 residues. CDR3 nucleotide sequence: TGTGCCAGCAGCTTTAGACAGGGGACAACTAATGAAAAACTGTTTTTT. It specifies CASSFRQGTTNEKLFF.

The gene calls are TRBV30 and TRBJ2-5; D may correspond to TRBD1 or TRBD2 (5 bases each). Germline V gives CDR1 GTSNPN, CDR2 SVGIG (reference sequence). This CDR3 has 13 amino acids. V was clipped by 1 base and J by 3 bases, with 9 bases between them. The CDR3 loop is CAWSGGLKETQYF. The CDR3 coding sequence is TGTGCCTGGAGTGGGGGGTTGAAAGAGACCCAGTACTTC.

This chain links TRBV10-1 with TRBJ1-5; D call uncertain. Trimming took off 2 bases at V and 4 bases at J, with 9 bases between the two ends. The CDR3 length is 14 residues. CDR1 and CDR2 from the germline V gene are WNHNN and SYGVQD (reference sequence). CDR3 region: CASSEKGRNQPQHF. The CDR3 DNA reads TGCGCCAGCAGTGAGAAGGGTCGGAATCAGCCCCAGCATTTT.

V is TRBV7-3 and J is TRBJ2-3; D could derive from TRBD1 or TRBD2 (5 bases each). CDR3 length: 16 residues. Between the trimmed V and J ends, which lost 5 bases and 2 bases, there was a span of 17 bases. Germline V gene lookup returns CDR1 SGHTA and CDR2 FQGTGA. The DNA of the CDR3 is TGTGCCAGCAGCCCAGGCTGGGGACCAGTCACAGATACGCAGTATTTT. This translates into CASSPGWGPVTDTQYF.

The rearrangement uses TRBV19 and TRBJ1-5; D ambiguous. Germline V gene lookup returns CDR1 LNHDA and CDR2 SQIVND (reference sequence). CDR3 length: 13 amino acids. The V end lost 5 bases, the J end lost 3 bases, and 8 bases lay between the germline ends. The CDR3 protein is CASSRDFNQPQHF. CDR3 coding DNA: TGTGCCAGTAGTCGGGATTTCAATCAGCCCCAGCATTTT.

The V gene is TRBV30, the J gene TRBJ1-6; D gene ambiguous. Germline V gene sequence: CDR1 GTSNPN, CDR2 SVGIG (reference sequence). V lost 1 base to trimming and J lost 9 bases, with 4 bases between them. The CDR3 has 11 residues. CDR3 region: CAWSGGSPLHF. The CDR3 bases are TGTGCCTGGAGTGGGGGTTCACCCCTCCACTTT.

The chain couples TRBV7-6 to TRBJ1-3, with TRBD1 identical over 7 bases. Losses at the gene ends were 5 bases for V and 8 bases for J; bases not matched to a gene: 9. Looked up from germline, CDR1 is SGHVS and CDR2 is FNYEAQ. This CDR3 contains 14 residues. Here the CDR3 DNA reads TGTGCCAGCAGCCCGGGACAGCTTACACACACCATATATTTT. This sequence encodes CASSPGQLTHTIYF. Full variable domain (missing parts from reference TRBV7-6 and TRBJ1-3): GAGVSQSPRYKVTKRGQDVALRCDPISGHVSLYWYRQALGQGPEFLTYFNYEAQQDKSGLPNDRFSAERPEGSISTLTIQRTEQRDSAMYRCASSPGQLTHTIYFGEGSWLTVV.

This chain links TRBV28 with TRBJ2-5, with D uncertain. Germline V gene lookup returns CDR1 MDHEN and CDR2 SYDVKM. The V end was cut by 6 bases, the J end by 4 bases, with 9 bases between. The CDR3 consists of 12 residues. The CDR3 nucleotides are TGTGCCAGCAGCCTGCAACCAGAGACCCAGTACTTC. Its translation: CASSLQPETQYF. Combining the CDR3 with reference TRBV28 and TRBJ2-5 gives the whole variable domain DVKVTQSSRYLVKRTGEKVFLECVQDMDHENMFWYRQDPGLGLRLIYFSYDVKMKEKGDIPEGYSVSREKKERFSLILESASTNQTSMYLCASSLQPETQYFGPGTRLLVL.

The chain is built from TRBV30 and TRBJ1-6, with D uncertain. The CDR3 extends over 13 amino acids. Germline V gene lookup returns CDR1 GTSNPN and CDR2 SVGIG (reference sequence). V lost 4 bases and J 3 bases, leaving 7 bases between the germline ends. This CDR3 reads CAWNKLYNSPLHF. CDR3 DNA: TGTGCCTGGAATAAGCTCTATAATTCACCCCTCCACTTT.

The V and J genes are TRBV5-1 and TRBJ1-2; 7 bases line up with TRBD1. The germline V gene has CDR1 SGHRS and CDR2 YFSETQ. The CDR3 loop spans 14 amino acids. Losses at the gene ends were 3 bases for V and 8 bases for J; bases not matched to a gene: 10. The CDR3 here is CASSYLNRGEGYTF. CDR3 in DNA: TGCGCCAGCAGCTACCTAAACAGGGGAGAGGGCTACACCTTC.

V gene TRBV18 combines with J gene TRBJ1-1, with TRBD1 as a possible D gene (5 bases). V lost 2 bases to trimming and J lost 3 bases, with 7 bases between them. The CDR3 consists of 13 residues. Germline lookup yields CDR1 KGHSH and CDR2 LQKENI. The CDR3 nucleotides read TGTGCCAGCTCACCATCGGGGGACACTGAAGCTTTCTTT. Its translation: CASSPSGDTEAFF.